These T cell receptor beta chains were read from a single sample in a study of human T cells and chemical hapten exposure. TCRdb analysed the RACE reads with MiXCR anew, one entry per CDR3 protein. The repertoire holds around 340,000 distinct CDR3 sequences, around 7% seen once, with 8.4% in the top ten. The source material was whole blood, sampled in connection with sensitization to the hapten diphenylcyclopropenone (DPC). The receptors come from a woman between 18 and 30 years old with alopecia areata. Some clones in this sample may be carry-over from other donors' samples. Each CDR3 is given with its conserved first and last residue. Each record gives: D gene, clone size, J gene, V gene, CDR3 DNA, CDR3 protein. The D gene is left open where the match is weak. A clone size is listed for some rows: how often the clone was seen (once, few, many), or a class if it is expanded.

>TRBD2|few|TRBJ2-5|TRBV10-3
TGTGCCATCAGTAAGGGACTAGCGGGGCCGGCGACCCAGTACTTC
CAISKGLAGPATQYF
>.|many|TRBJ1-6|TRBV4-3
TGCGCCAGCAGCCAAGGCCCGGGAACCCATAATTCACCCCTCCACTTT
CASSQGPGTHNSPLHF
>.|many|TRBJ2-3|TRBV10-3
TGTGCCACCACCCCGCCGCTCGGAGATACGCAGTATTTT
CATTPPLGDTQYF
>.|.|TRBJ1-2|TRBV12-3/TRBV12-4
TGTGCCAGCAGGACCGACCGGACCCCCATAAGCGGCTACACCTTC
CASRTDRTPISGYTF
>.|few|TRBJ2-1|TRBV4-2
TGTGCCAGCAGCCAAGATGGACGGGTCTCGAACAATGAGCAGTTCTTC
CASSQDGRVSNNEQFF
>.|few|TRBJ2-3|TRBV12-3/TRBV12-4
TGTGCCAGCAGTTTACCCAGACCCACAGATACGCAGTATTTT
CASSLPRPTDTQYF
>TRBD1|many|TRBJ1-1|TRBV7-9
TGTGCCAGCAGCTTATCGCTTCGCAGGGGGCAGGACACTGAAGCTTTCTTT
CASSLSLRRGQDTEAFF
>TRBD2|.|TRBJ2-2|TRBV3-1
TGTGCCAGCAGCCAGACAGTCGGGACTAGTTATAGTCGTGGCGCCGGGGAGCTGTTTTTT
CASSQTVGTSYSRGAGELFF
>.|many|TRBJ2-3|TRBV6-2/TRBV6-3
TGTGCCAGCAGTTGGGGGCCCGGGGGGCCTACGCAGTATTTT
CASSWGPGGPTQYF
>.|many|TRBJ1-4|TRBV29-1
TGCAGCGTTCTAACAGTTGGAGAAAAACTGTTTTTT
CSVLTVGEKLFF
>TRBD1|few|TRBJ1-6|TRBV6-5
TGTGCCAGCAGTTACGTTGACAGGGTTGGTTCACCCCTCCACTTT
CASSYVDRVGSPLHF
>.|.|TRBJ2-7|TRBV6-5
TGTGCCAGCAGTTACGAGGGGGTTACGGCGCAGTACTTC
CASSYEGVTAQYF